This paragraph covers one TCR beta chain sequence. Its specificity is unknown. This entry comes from a study of cytomegalovirus exposure and HLA in healthy donors. Study-wide findings and caveats: DRB1 showed the most TCR associations and HLA-C the fewest in a later analysis, as rates varied by HLA locus. Three chains linked to CMV were shown in vitro to be specific for CMV antigens. Only CMV serostatus was available as immune exposure information. Presence/absence analysis assumed near-uniform sequencing depth across donors.

Amplification used 60 Vbeta primers and 13 Jbeta primers. TCRdb keeps only in-frame clones here, not all; method: immunoSEQ multiplex PCR. The table includes about 72,000 clones, approximately 70% detected once. V gave up 4 bases and J gave up 5 bases, with 18 bases separating them. This CDR3 has 16 residues. The chain has TRBV23-1 and TRBJ1-5; no clear D gene. TRBV23-1 is identified as an open reading frame with a role that is uncertain. The sequenced sample consisted of PBMCs. This sequence originates from a man aged 40-49 years in good health and CMV-seropositive. In DNA form, the CDR3 reads TGCGCCAGCAGTCCGATCGGGGTCAAGGGTGATCAGCCCCAGCATTTT. Translating gives CASSPIGVKGDQPQHF.